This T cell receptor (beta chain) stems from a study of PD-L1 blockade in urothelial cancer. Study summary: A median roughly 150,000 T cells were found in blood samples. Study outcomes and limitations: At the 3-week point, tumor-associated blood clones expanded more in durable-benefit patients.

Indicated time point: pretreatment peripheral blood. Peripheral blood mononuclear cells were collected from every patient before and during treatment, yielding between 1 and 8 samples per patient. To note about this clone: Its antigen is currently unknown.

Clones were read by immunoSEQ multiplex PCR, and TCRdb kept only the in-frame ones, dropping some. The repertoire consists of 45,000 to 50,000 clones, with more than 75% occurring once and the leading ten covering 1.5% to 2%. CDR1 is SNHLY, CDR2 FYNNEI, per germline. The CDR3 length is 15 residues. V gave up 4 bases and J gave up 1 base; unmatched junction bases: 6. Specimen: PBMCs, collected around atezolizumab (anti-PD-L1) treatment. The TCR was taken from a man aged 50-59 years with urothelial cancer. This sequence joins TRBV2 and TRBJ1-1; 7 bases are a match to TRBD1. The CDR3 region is CASSGRRQGNTEAFF. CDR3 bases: TGTGCCAGCAGTGGAAGGAGACAGGGGAACACTGAAGCTTTCTTT.